These 19 T cell receptor beta chains share one sample of origin, sequenced in a study of blood T cell repertoires in COVID-19 (TCRdb year 2020). Preparation of the library involved the immunoSEQ multiplex PCR assay. In TCRdb, the immuneACCESS table is reduced to in-frame sequences with V and J assigned. These tables do not hold every clone; where another copy was compared, an unresolved V gene accounts for under half, and the others remain unexplained. The sample table shows about 75,000 clones, and roughly nine tenths are seen once. Together, the top ten hold around 2.5% of the sample. The sample taken for sequencing was peripheral blood. All receptors derive from a human donor in a cohort sampled during active COVID-19.

J is TRBJ1-2 and V is TRBV19, with D perhaps matching TRBD1 (6 bases). Germline V gene sequence: CDR1 LNHDA, CDR2 SQIVND (reference sequence). The length of the CDR3 is 13 residues. Trimming shortened V by 5 bases and J by 7 bases, and 14 bases separated the two germline ends. The CDR3 bases are TGTGCCAGTAGTTACAGGGCAGGCGGTGGCTACACCTTC. It specifies CASSYRAGGGYTF.

The chain recombines TRBV6-5 with TRBJ1-5; D uncertain. The CDR3 totals 13 residues. The V gene lost 6 bases and the J gene lost 7 bases, with 13 bases spanning the gap. Germline lookup yields CDR1 MNHEY and CDR2 SVGAGI. Here the CDR3 DNA reads TGTGCCAGCAGCCCGACACGAACACAGCCCCAGCATTTT. Translating gives CASSPTRTQPQHF.

The CDR3 here is CASSSPRELFF. The CDR3 nucleotides are TGTGCCAGCAGTTCCCCCAGGGAGCTGTTTTTT. The J gene is TRBJ2-2, the V gene TRBV12-3 or TRBV12-4, with no clear D. The V gene lost 4 bases and the J gene lost 9 bases, with 6 bases spanning the gap. The CDR3 length is 11 residues.

The chain has TRBV19 and TRBJ1-2, with 8 nucleotides matching TRBD1. Trimming removed 7 bases from V and 3 bases from J; junction bases left unmatched: 7. Germline V gene sequence: CDR1 LNHDA, CDR2 SQIVND (reference sequence). The CDR3 is 14 residues long. The CDR3 is CASTPDRGYYGYTF. The CDR3 bases are TGTGCCAGTACCCCTGACAGGGGATACTATGGCTACACCTTC.

CDR3 region: CASSSQGRSPLHF. CDR3 in DNA: TGTGCCAGCAGCTCACAGGGGAGATCACCCCTCCACTTT. The V gene is TRBV13, the J gene TRBJ1-6, with 7 bases aligning to TRBD1. The CDR3 spans 13 residues. The V and J ends lost 4 bases and 10 bases, in that order; junction bases with no gene match: 4. Per germline, CDR1 PRHDT and CDR2 FYEKMQ (reference sequence).

The J gene is TRBJ2-5, the V gene TRBV9; 7 nucleotides match TRBD1. The CDR3 extends over 15 amino acids. V was pared by 0 bases and J by 0 bases, with 2 bases of the junction left unmatched. Germline loops: CDR1 SGDLS, CDR2 YYNGEE. The CDR3 DNA follows: TGTGCCAGCAGCGTAGGTGGGACAGACCAAGAGACCCAGTACTTC. Translating gives CASSVGGTDQETQYF.

V is TRBV5-6 and J is TRBJ2-5, with 8 bases that match TRBD2. The CDR3 is made up of 16 amino acids. Germline CDR1 is SGHDT and CDR2 is YYEEEE. With 0 bases clipped from V and 1 base from J, the junction kept 5 bases outside the gene matches. CDR3 loop: CASSLGLAGLQETQYF. CDR3 nucleotides: TGTGCCAGCAGCTTGGGGCTAGCGGGTCTCCAAGAGACCCAGTACTTC. Together with reference TRBV5-6 and TRBJ2-5, the CDR3 gives the full variable domain: DAGVTQSPTHLIKTRGQQVTLRCSPKSGHDTVSWYQQALGQGPQFIFQYYEEEERQRGNFPDRFSGHQFPNYSSELNVNALLLGDSALYLCASSLGLAGLQETQYFGPGTRLLVL.

The CDR3 DNA is TGTGCCAGCAGTTCTGGGACTAGCGGGAGATACGAGCAGTACTTC. It specifies CASSSGTSGRYEQYF. This chain links TRBV28 with TRBJ2-7, with 14 bases aligning to TRBD2. From germline, CDR1 is MDHEN and CDR2 SYDVKM. The J segment lost 4 bases and the V segment lost 4 bases, leaving 3 bases of the junction unmatched. This CDR3 spans 15 amino acids.

The chain has TRBV7-9 and TRBJ2-2; D ambiguous. The CDR3 has 12 residues. Trimming removed 5 bases at V and 6 bases at J, with 7 bases between. CDR1 SEHNR and CDR2 FQNEAQ come from the germline V gene (reference sequence). CDR3 region: CASSLSPGELFF. DNA of the CDR3: TGTGCCAGCAGCCTTAGCCCCGGGGAGCTGTTTTTT.

This sequence joins TRBV2 and TRBJ1-1, with D maybe TRBD1 (5 bases). The ends were cut back, 0 bases at V and 11 bases at J, with 13 bases in the middle. The CDR3 loop spans 13 amino acids. Germline V gene sequence: CDR1 SNHLY, CDR2 FYNNEI. CDR3 protein: CASSEAQQGTAFF. For the CDR3, the DNA is TGTGCCAGCAGTGAAGCGCAGCAGGGAACCGCTTTCTTT.

This sequence joins TRBV15 and TRBJ1-4; perhaps TRBD1 as D (5 bases). The CDR3 contains 14 residues. Trimming removed 8 bases at V and 5 bases at J, with 15 bases between. Germline V gene sequence: CDR1 LNHNV, CDR2 YYDKDF (reference sequence). CDR3 amino acids: CATLQSGMNEKLFF. DNA for the CDR3: TGTGCCACCCTACAATCAGGGATGAATGAAAAACTGTTTTTT.

The chain combines TRBV28 with TRBJ2-7, with 9 bases lining up with TRBD1. CDR3 length: 16 residues. Unmatched junction bases numbered 11, after V lost 5 bases and J lost 3 bases. The germline CDR1 and CDR2 sequences are MDHEN and SYDVKM. The CDR3 sequence is CASSLSGTGHLYEQYF. The DNA of the CDR3 is TGTGCCAGCAGTCTCTCCGGGACAGGGCATCTCTACGAGCAGTACTTC.

The genes are TRBV2 and TRBJ2-7; D might be TRBD2 (6 bases). The germline gives CDR1 SNHLY, CDR2 FYNNEI. V was cut by 8 bases and J by 3 bases, with 17 bases left in between. The length of the CDR3 is 14 residues. This CDR3 reads CASGTGVVNYEQYF. Here the CDR3 DNA reads TGTGCCAGCGGCACGGGAGTGGTAAACTACGAGCAGTACTTC.

V and J are TRBV20-1 and TRBJ1-1; D not resolved. This CDR3 is 12 amino acids long. Germline values: CDR1 DFQATT, CDR2 SNEGSKA (reference sequence). The V end was cut by 3 bases, the J end by 7 bases, with 12 bases between. The CDR3 is CSASPSGDEAFF. The CDR3, as DNA: TGCAGTGCTAGTCCATCCGGGGATGAAGCTTTCTTT.

The chain is built from TRBV28 and TRBJ2-2, with 13 nucleotides matching TRBD2. The CDR3 totals 15 residues. The germline V gene has CDR1 MDHEN and CDR2 SYDVKM. V gave up 8 bases and J gave up 0 bases; unmatched junction bases: 0. The CDR3 DNA reads TGTGCCAGCGGGACTAGCGGGACGAACACCGGGGAGCTGTTTTTT. It translates to CASGTSGTNTGELFF.

This clone was observed once. The rearrangement links TRBV13 to TRBJ1-4, with a tentative D call TRBD1 (6 bases). From germline, CDR1 is PRHDT and CDR2 FYEKMQ (reference sequence). The CDR3 runs to 15 residues. V was clipped by 5 bases and J by 8 bases, with 18 bases between them. CDR3 residues: CASSTRQVLGEKLFF. The DNA of the CDR3 is TGTGCCAGCAGCACCCGACAGGTTTTGGGGGAAAAACTGTTTTTT.

This sequence joins TRBV7-8 and TRBJ2-7, with 8 bases aligning to TRBD2. Germline CDR1 is SGHVS and CDR2 is FQNEAQ. The CDR3 is 17 amino acids. The ends lost 5 bases at V and 6 bases at J; junction bases unmatched: 18. The CDR3 nucleotides read TGTGCCAGCAGCACGGGCGGGAGGTCCGTTCTTCCCTCCGAGCAGTACTTC. Encoded protein: CASSTGGRSVLPSEQYF.

The chain uses TRBV6-5 and TRBJ1-2; 10 bases agree with TRBD1. CDR1 and CDR2 from the germline V gene are MNHEY and SVGAGI. V lost 7 bases and J lost 5; bases outside the gene matches: 7. The CDR3 loop spans 14 amino acids. CDR3 region: CASISDRGYYGYTF. DNA of the CDR3: TGTGCCAGCATCTCGGACAGGGGGTATTATGGCTACACCTTC.

The chain joins TRBV7-2 to TRBJ1-1; the D gene is possibly TRBD1 (6 bases). V lost 2 bases and J lost 2, with 12 bases in between. The CDR3 is 15 residues long. Germline V gene data show CDR1 as SGHTA and CDR2 as FQGNSA. The CDR3 DNA reads TGTGCCAGCAGCTTATCGCAGGGGCGCAACACTGAAGCTTTCTTT. It specifies CASSLSQGRNTEAFF.